This T cell receptor (beta chain) was recorded in a study of breast tumors, draining lymph nodes, adjacent tissues. Per the germline V gene, CDR1 is SNHLY and CDR2 is FYNNEI. The CDR3 is made up of 16 amino acids. The ends were cut back, 3 bases at V and 2 bases at J, with 15 bases in the middle. Breast cancer patients provided tissue from their axillary draining lymph nodes. One entry per CDR3 protein results from TCRdb running MiXCR on the multiplex PCR reads. The repertoire holds 160,000 or so distinct CDR3 sequences, with about 34% as singletons. Study-wide points: That most tumor T cells come from lymph nodes remained unproven.

Worth noting for this clonotype: The antigen is unknown. Here the CDR3 omits its conserved ending phenylalanine or tryptophan, so a read error is the likely source.

The TCR was taken from a female donor with breast cancer. Some clones in this sample may be carry-over from other donors' samples. This chain uses TRBV2 with TRBJ2-3; D call uncertain. The specimen sequenced was axillary lymph node tissue. The CDR3 sequence: CASSDWVKVYTDTQYS. The CDR3 region has the DNA TGTGCCAGCAGTGATTGGGTGAAGGTATACACAGATACGCAGTATTCT.